These T cell receptor beta chains were read from a single sample in a study of cytomegalovirus exposure and HLA in healthy donors. Clones were read by immunoSEQ multiplex PCR, and TCRdb kept only the in-frame ones, dropping some. The table shows over 85,000 clones, with approximately 86% occurring only once. Sequencing was performed on PBMCs. These receptors all stem from a man aged 40-49 years in good health and CMV-seronegative. CDR3s include the opening cysteine and the closing phenylalanine or tryptophan.

CDR3aa: CASSAGTSGGNEQFF
v_gene: TRBV11-2
j_gene: TRBJ2-1

CDR3aa: CSAFLDRETQYF
v_gene: TRBV29-1
j_gene: TRBJ2-5

CDR3aa: CASSPSNEQFF
v_gene: TRBV7-8
j_gene: TRBJ2-1

CDR3aa: CASTIQGKEPQHF
v_gene: TRBV21-1
j_gene: TRBJ1-5

CDR3aa: CASSLEGLGQADGYTF
v_gene: TRBV7-9
j_gene: TRBJ1-2

CDR3aa: CASSSYSGVRQPQHF
v_gene: TRBV28
j_gene: TRBJ1-5

CDR3aa: CASSIGQRSSYEQYF
v_gene: TRBV5-1
j_gene: TRBJ2-7

CDR3aa: CASSAGTVFNGYTF
v_gene: TRBV6-1
j_gene: TRBJ1-2

CDR3aa: CASSYYPGTGSYEQYF
v_gene: TRBV6-5
j_gene: TRBJ2-7

CDR3aa: CASSEHRLSQGNTIYF
v_gene: TRBV25-1
j_gene: TRBJ1-3

CDR3aa: CATSRADSYSNQPQHF
v_gene: TRBV15
j_gene: TRBJ1-5

CDR3aa: CASISYRGPNEKLFF
v_gene: TRBV27
j_gene: TRBJ1-4

CDR3aa: CASSTTGTGVTGELFF
v_gene: TRBV5-1
j_gene: TRBJ2-2

CDR3aa: CAWSSLSPQETQYF
v_gene: TRBV30
j_gene: TRBJ2-5

CDR3aa: CSVLAGEETQYF
v_gene: TRBV29-1
j_gene: TRBJ2-5

CDR3aa: CASSFQGLDNEQFF
v_gene: TRBV5-1
j_gene: TRBJ2-1

CDR3aa: CASSSGTGGYEQFF
v_gene: TRBV5-1
j_gene: TRBJ2-1

CDR3aa: CASRHADSYEQYF
v_gene: TRBV6-6
j_gene: TRBJ2-7

CDR3aa: CASSLHRAFRTEKLFF
v_gene: TRBV7-8
j_gene: TRBJ1-4

CDR3aa: CASSTGSWTGELFF
v_gene: TRBV6-1
j_gene: TRBJ2-2

CDR3aa: CASSYSGAYTEAFF
v_gene: TRBV6-5
j_gene: TRBJ1-1

CDR3aa: CASTVTGVGETQYF
v_gene: TRBV5-1
j_gene: TRBJ2-5

CDR3aa: CASSSRDSGGYGYTF
v_gene: TRBV7-9
j_gene: TRBJ1-2

CDR3aa: CASSATPGEGGYTF
v_gene: TRBV6-5
j_gene: TRBJ1-2